The 29 T cell receptor beta chains below all came from one sample that was sequenced in a study of cytomegalovirus exposure and HLA in healthy donors. Use of 60 Vbeta and 13 Jbeta primers characterized the PCR. Sequencing was performed with immunoSEQ multiplex PCR; in TCRdb, only in-frame clones are kept and a portion is missing. The sample lists some 90,000 clones, under 90% occurring once. Sequenced sample: PBMCs. Source of these receptors: a woman in her sixties or seventies in good health and CMV-seropositive.

The chain combines TRBV7-9 with TRBJ2-1; D is perhaps TRBD2 (6 bases). CDR3 length equals 18 residues. V lost 3 bases to trimming and J lost 3 bases, with 21 bases between them. Germline CDR1 SEHNR, CDR2 FQNEAQ (reference sequence). The CDR3 region is CASSFRLGEASRYNEQFF. The CDR3 bases are TGTGCCAGCAGCTTCCGGTTGGGGGAGGCCAGCCGCTACAATGAGCAGTTCTTC.

This sequence joins TRBV19 and TRBJ2-7, with 15 bases fitting TRBD2. The V and J ends lost 6 bases and 7 bases, in that order; junction bases with no gene match: 16. The length of the CDR3 is 18 residues. The germline V gene encodes CDR1 LNHDA and CDR2 SQIVND (reference sequence). The DNA of the CDR3 is TGTGCCAGTAGGGGGGGCCCTCCCGGGACTAGCGGGAGGAGTGAGCAGTACTTC. It is translated as CASRGGPPGTSGRSEQYF.

CDR3 loop: CASSLEGQGGYTF. As DNA, the CDR3 is TGCGCCAGCAGCTTGGAGGGCCAGGGTGGCTACACCTTC. The V and J genes are TRBV5-1 and TRBJ1-2, with D tentatively TRBD1 (5 bases). Trimming left V 0 bases short and J 7 bases short, with 10 bases between. Per the germline V gene, CDR1 is SGHRS and CDR2 is YFSETQ. The CDR3 extends over 13 amino acids.

V is TRBV28 and J is TRBJ1-6; 7 bases align to TRBD1. CDR1 and CDR2 (germline): MDHEN, SYDVKM. This CDR3 is 13 amino acids long. V was pared by 10 bases and J by 10 bases, with 10 bases of the junction left unmatched. In DNA form, the CDR3 reads TGTGCCACCCATGACAGGGAAAACTCACCCCTCCACTTT. This translates into CATHDRENSPLHF.

The chain couples TRBV19 to TRBJ1-5, with 9 bases lining up with TRBD1. CDR1 is LNHDA, CDR2 SQIVND, per germline (reference sequence). This CDR3 contains 18 residues. J was trimmed by 0 bases and V by 4 bases; bases with no gene match: 10. CDR3 sequence reads: CASSTGTGSLSSNQPQHF. The CDR3 region has the DNA TGTGCCAGTAGTACCGGGACAGGGTCCTTGTCTAGCAATCAGCCCCAGCATTTT.

This clone was counted only a few times. The chain is built from TRBV6-5 and TRBJ1-5; the match to TRBD1 covers 8 bases. Trimming at V came to 7 bases and at J to 5 bases, leaving 1 base not matched to a gene. Germline V CDR1 and CDR2: MNHEY, SVGAGI. This CDR3 comprises 12 residues. CDR3 DNA sequence: TGTGCCAGCAAGACAGGGGATCAGCCCCAGCATTTT. Protein sequence: CASKTGDQPQHF.

To note about this clone: At one of its ends the junction is not consistent with the germline gene, which may arise from a read error. This chain connects TRBV7-9 to TRBJ1-1; no definite D call. Germline CDR1 SEHNR, CDR2 FQNEAQ (reference sequence). This CDR3 spans 12 amino acids. CDR3 protein: CSSTLAVTNAFF. DNA for the CDR3: TGTTCCAGCACTCTGGCGGTTACCAACGCTTTCTTT.

The chain employs TRBV5-1 and TRBJ2-3; 9 bases fit TRBD2. Germline V CDR1 and CDR2: SGHRS, YFSETQ. V lost 1 base, J lost 3 bases, and 9 bases stayed unmatched. The CDR3 contains 17 residues. Written as DNA, the CDR3 is TGCGCCAGCAGCTTGCCTAGCGGGACGGGTTATACAGATACGCAGTATTTT. Translating it yields CASSLPSGTGYTDTQYF. Full variable domain (missing parts from reference TRBV5-1 and TRBJ2-3): KAGVTQTPRYLIKTRGQQVTLSCSPISGHRSVSWYQQTPGQGLQFLFEYFSETQRNKGNFPGRFSGRQFSNSRSEMNVSTLELGDSALYLCASSLPSGTGYTDTQYFGPGTRLTVL.

In its sample, this clone was seen a few times. CDR3 residues: CASRARDRGNQPQHF. In nucleotides, the CDR3 is TGTGCCAGCAGGGCCCGGGACAGAGGCAATCAGCCCCAGCATTTT. This rearrangement joins TRBV6-5 to TRBJ1-5, with 7 nucleotides matching TRBD1. V trimming: 6 bases; J trimming: 2 bases; junction bases outside the gene matches: 7. From germline, CDR1 is MNHEY and CDR2 SVGAGI. The CDR3 loop spans 15 amino acids.

V usage is TRBV18 and J usage is TRBJ1-2; D perhaps matches TRBD1 (5 bases). V lost 3 bases and J lost 4, with 15 bases in between. The CDR3 length is 15 residues. Germline-derived CDR1 and CDR2 are KGHSH and LQKENI. The CDR3 region is CASSPLGQDPYGYTF. DNA of the CDR3: TGTGCCAGCTCACCCCTAGGACAAGACCCCTATGGCTACACCTTC.

The CDR3 coding sequence is TGTGCCAGGGGGTGGGAGGGAAACTCCTACGAGCAGTACTTC. Translating it yields CARGWEGNSYEQYF. The chain couples TRBV21-1 to TRBJ2-5; the DNA was not compared with TRBD2, the D call given in the table. The J call may be mistaken, given a closer DNA end match to TRBJ2-7. TRBV21-1 is a known pseudogene. The CDR3 is 14 amino acids.

For this clone: A read error may produce the germline difference seen at one junction end. The V call is TRBV5-1, the J call TRBJ1-2; D unclear. This CDR3 contains 13 residues. CDR1 is SGHRS and CDR2 is YFSETQ in the germline V gene. The CDR3 DNA reads as TGTGCCAGCAGCTTTGGAGAGACCTATGGCTACACCTTC. It encodes CASSFGETYGYTF.

This chain uses TRBV29-1 with TRBJ1-1; 9 nucleotides agree with TRBD1. This CDR3 spans 12 amino acids. With V trimmed by 6 bases and J by 7 bases, 6 bases remained unmatched. Germline CDR1 reads SQVTM; CDR2 reads ANQGSEA. The CDR3 sequence is CSVGQGGNEAFF. The CDR3 DNA sequence: TGCAGCGTGGGACAGGGAGGGAATGAAGCTTTCTTT.

This rearrangement joins TRBV2 to TRBJ2-1, with 12 positions matching TRBD2. V shed 8 bases, J shed 7 bases, and the junction held 9 bases outside the gene matches. Germline V gene data show CDR1 as SNHLY and CDR2 as FYNNEI. This CDR3 contains 15 residues. The CDR3 reads CASLWLAGGPNEQFF. DNA of the CDR3: TGTGCCAGCCTCTGGCTAGCGGGAGGGCCTAATGAGCAGTTCTTC.

The genes are TRBV18 and TRBJ2-1; TRBD2 aligns across 12 bases. Germline V gives CDR1 KGHSH, CDR2 LQKENI. There are 18 residues in the CDR3. J gave up 5 bases and V 1 base, and 9 bases lay outside the gene matches. CDR3 DNA: TGTGCCAGCTCACCACGGGTAACTAGCGGGAGGTTACACAATGAGCAGTTCTTC. Translating it yields CASSPRVTSGRLHNEQFF.

The chain has TRBV5-6 and TRBJ2-7; 10 positions agree with TRBD2. The CDR3 length is 16 residues. The V and J ends lost 2 bases and 3 bases, in that order; junction bases with no gene match: 8. Germline assignment: CDR1 SGHDT and CDR2 YYEEEE. CDR3 amino acids: CASSFRSSGSVYEQYF. In DNA form, the CDR3 reads TGTGCCAGCAGCTTTAGGTCTAGCGGGAGCGTCTACGAGCAGTACTTC.

This clone was seen once. The chain has TRBV9 and TRBJ2-1; the match to TRBD1 covers 10 bases. The CDR3 has 15 residues. J gave up 7 bases and V 4 bases, and 8 bases lay outside the gene matches. Germline CDR1 reads SGDLS; CDR2 reads YYNGEE. CDR3 protein: CASSPSTGGGNEQFF. Written as DNA, the CDR3 is TGTGCCAGCAGCCCGTCGACAGGGGGCGGAAATGAGCAGTTCTTC. Full variable domain (missing parts from reference TRBV9 and TRBJ2-1): DSGVTQTPKHLITATGQRVTLRCSPRSGDLSVYWYQQSLDQGLQFLIQYYNGEERAKGNILERFSAQQFPDLHSELNLSSLELGDSALYFCASSPSTGGGNEQFFGPGTRLTVL.

In its sample, this clone was seen many times. The chain carries TRBV2 and TRBJ1-1; TRBD1 matches 7 bases. The V gene's germline CDR1 is SNHLY and CDR2 FYNNEI. Trimming at V came to 7 bases and at J to 0 bases, leaving 2 bases not matched to a gene. This CDR3 spans 13 amino acids. The CDR3 region is CASKGQMNTEAFF. The CDR3 nucleotides are TGTGCCAGCAAGGGACAGATGAACACTGAAGCTTTCTTT.

The V gene is TRBV7-2, the J gene TRBJ2-7, with TRBD2 identical over 7 bases. Germline CDR1 reads SGHTA; CDR2 reads FQGNSA. Trimming took 0 bases from V and 3 from J; bases not matched to a gene: 8. This CDR3 comprises 16 residues. In nucleotides, the CDR3 is TGTGCCAGCAGCTTAGCGGGGAGCGGGACTGACTACGAGCAGTACTTC. This sequence encodes CASSLAGSGTDYEQYF.

This sequence joins TRBV6-6 and TRBJ2-7, with 9 positions matching TRBD1. After removal of 6 bases from V and 4 bases from J, the junction contained 4 bases not matched to a gene. There are 13 residues in the CDR3. From germline, CDR1 is MNHNY and CDR2 SVGAGI (reference sequence). The CDR3 loop reads CASRRTGAYEQYF. CDR3 in DNA: TGTGCCAGCAGAAGGACAGGGGCGTACGAGCAGTACTTC.

The chain combines TRBV30 with TRBJ1-2; a possible D gene is TRBD1 (5 bases). CDR1 and CDR2 from the germline V gene are GTSNPN and SVGIG (reference sequence). The CDR3 sequence is 14 residues long. The V end was cut by 5 bases, the J end by 4 bases, with 17 bases between. CDR3 sequence (DNA): TGTGCCTGGGGGCCCCAACAGGTCGCCTATGGCTACACCTTC. Protein: CAWGPQQVAYGYTF.

This clone was observed a single time. The CDR3: CASSPKGDRTNYGYTF. The DNA of the CDR3 is TGTGCCAGCAGCCCCAAAGGCGACAGGACTAACTATGGCTACACCTTC. The rearrangement uses TRBV9 and TRBJ1-2; tentative D call: TRBD1 (6 bases). The CDR3 is made up of 16 amino acids. Between the trimmed V and J ends, which lost 4 bases and 0 bases, there was a span of 16 bases. Looked up from germline, CDR1 is SGDLS and CDR2 is YYNGEE.

This chain joins TRBV7-9 and TRBJ1-1, with D unclear. The length of the CDR3 is 13 residues. Deletions cut 1 base from V and 5 bases from J, with 8 bases between. CDR1 SEHNR and CDR2 FQNEAQ come from the germline V gene (reference sequence). This CDR3 reads CASSLGRETEAFF. In nucleotides, the CDR3 is TGTGCCAGCAGCTTAGGTCGGGAGACTGAAGCTTTCTTT.

The chain combines TRBV5-6 with TRBJ2-7; D is undetermined. The CDR3 length is 16 residues. Germline-derived CDR1 and CDR2 are SGHDT and YYEEEE. The V gene lost 4 bases and the J gene lost 0 bases, with 17 bases spanning the gap. The DNA for the CDR3 is TGTGCCAGCAGCCGATTCGGGTGGTCAATCTCCTACGAGCAGTACTTC. Amino acids: CASSRFGWSISYEQYF.

The chain joins TRBV21-1 to TRBJ2-7; the D call TRBD2 from the table was never checked on the DNA. TRBV21-1 is recorded as a pseudogene. CDR3 length equals 18 residues. The CDR3 bases are TGTGCCAGGGGTCCCGGGACTAGCGGGCCCAGGAGCTCCTACGAGCAGTACTTC. Translation gives CARGPGTSGPRSSYEQYF.

The chain links TRBV6-6 to TRBJ2-7; the match to TRBD2 covers 9 bases. The CDR3 runs 15 residues. With 4 bases clipped from V and 0 bases from J, the junction kept 4 bases outside the gene matches. Germline lookup yields CDR1 MNHNY and CDR2 SVGAGI (reference sequence). CDR3 residues: CASSSLAGSSYEQYF. CDR3 coding DNA: TGTGCCAGCAGTTCTCTAGCGGGGAGCTCCTACGAGCAGTACTTC.

The chain carries TRBV30 and TRBJ2-4; the match to TRBD1 covers 8 bases. V dropped 0 bases and J dropped 9; count of bases not matched to a gene: 7. Germline assignment: CDR1 GTSNPN and CDR2 SVGIG (reference sequence). The CDR3 has 14 amino acids. The CDR3 DNA reads as TGTGCCTGGAGTGTTTCAGGGGGCGTGGGCATTCAGTACTTC. Its translation is CAWSVSGGVGIQYF.

The chain is built from TRBV7-3 and TRBJ2-3; 15 positions match TRBD2. The CDR3 spans 18 residues. The germline CDR1 and CDR2 sequences are SGHTA and FQGTGA. Trimming took 5 bases from V and 0 from J; bases not matched to a gene: 6. CDR3 loop: CASSRRTSGRGSTDTQYF. As DNA, the CDR3 is TGTGCCAGCAGCCGTAGGACTAGCGGGAGGGGGAGCACAGATACGCAGTATTTT. Full variable domain (remainder filled in from reference TRBV7-3 and TRBJ2-3): GAGVSQTPSNKVTEKGKYVELRCDPISGHTALYWYRQSLGQGPEFLIYFQGTGAADDSGLPNDRFFAVRPEGSVSTLKIQRTERGDSAVYLCASSRRTSGRGSTDTQYFGPGTRLTVL.

The chain employs TRBV14 and TRBJ2-7, with D possibly TRBD1 on 6 matching bases. This CDR3 is built from 15 residues. Germline assignment: CDR1 SGHDN and CDR2 FVKESK. Trimming cost V 4 bases and J 2 bases, with 15 bases left between them. CDR3: CASSLEDRRPYEQYF. The CDR3 DNA reads as TGTGCCAGCAGCCTCGAGGACAGAAGACCCTACGAGCAGTACTTC.